The 5 T cell receptor beta chains presented below share a single source sample, sequenced in a study of blood T cell repertoires in COVID-19. Sequencing used immunoSEQ multiplex PCR; TCRdb keeps in-frame clones, though not all of them. The sample lists around 120,000 clones; over 60% were seen once. Sequencing was carried out using peripheral blood. These receptors came from a man between 65 and 79 years old with acute or convalescent COVID-19.

This clone was picked up a small number of times. The J gene is TRBJ2-7, the V gene TRBV2; unclear D gene. Germline-derived CDR1 and CDR2 are SNHLY and FYNNEI. V lost 3 bases and J lost 5, with 17 bases in between. This CDR3 is 15 amino acids long. The CDR3 DNA is TGTGCCAGCAGTGAGACGACCCGTTTAAGCGACGAGCAGTACTTC. It specifies CASSETTRLSDEQYF.

The chain links TRBV6-5 to TRBJ2-7, with 7 bases that match TRBD2. The germline V gene encodes CDR1 MNHEY and CDR2 SVGAGI. With V trimmed by 6 bases and J by 5 bases, 4 bases remained unmatched. There are 12 residues in the CDR3. The CDR3 reads CASRMGGNEQYF. CDR3 DNA: TGTGCCAGCAGGATGGGGGGGAACGAGCAGTACTTC.

A few counts support this clone. This sequence joins TRBV27 and TRBJ2-7; TRBD2 matches at 7 bases. CDR1 and CDR2 from the germline V gene are MNHEY and SMNVEV (reference sequence). The CDR3 loop spans 15 amino acids. With 4 bases clipped from V and 0 bases from J, the junction kept 6 bases outside the gene matches. CDR3 in DNA: TGTGCCAGCAGTTCGGGGACTATACCCTCCTACGAGCAGTACTTC. It translates to CASSSGTIPSYEQYF.

The chain employs TRBV7-3 and TRBJ1-1, with TRBD1 matching 12 bases. The CDR3 sequence is 18 residues long. V was clipped by 4 bases and J by 2 bases; unmatched bases: 11. Per the germline V gene, CDR1 is SGHTA and CDR2 is FQGTGA. Here the CDR3 reads CASSSPGQGASENTEAFF. The CDR3 DNA follows: TGTGCCAGCAGCTCACCGGGACAGGGGGCTTCGGAAAACACTGAAGCTTTCTTT.

The V call is TRBV7-2, the J call TRBJ1-2; 8 nucleotides match TRBD1. The CDR3 loop spans 13 amino acids. Looked up from germline, CDR1 is SGHTA and CDR2 is FQGNSA. V shed 2 bases, J shed 4 bases, and the junction held 0 bases outside the gene matches. The CDR3 spells CASSLTGGYGYTF. CDR3 in DNA: TGTGCCAGCAGCTTAACAGGGGGCTATGGCTACACCTTC.